One T cell receptor beta chain is described in this entry. This clone appeared a single time. The antigen it binds to is not known. No clone much larger than this one lies a single base away; base qualities are absent. Each clonotype received, on average, around 9.6x coverage in deep resolution sequencing performed on a MiSeq, where the target depth lay between 1 in 1 million and 1 in 200,000 T cells. The immunoSEQ hsTCRB Kit was used to generate the TCR beta libraries. The paper's processing steps were these. Data were analyzed with ImmunoSEQ Data Assistant and ImmunoSEQ Analyzer, with V, D and J genes assigned per IMGT definitions. Clonality, with values ranging from 0 to 1, was calculated as one minus the normalized Shannon entropy of productive rearrangement frequencies. Only overrepresented clonotypes making up at least 0.05% of the repertoire of each patient were included in the public clonotype analysis. Approximately 13 age-matched healthy donor repertoires from immuneACCESS served as clonality controls. TCRdb carries this immuneACCESS record with in-frame sequences only. Its versions omit some clonotypes, under half of them owing to an unresolved V gene in the studies checked, with the rest unexplained. V and J calls and clone size are those listed in that table; D and trimming were worked out from the DNA. The sample includes roughly 150,000 clones, with 70% to 80% observed a single time. The top ten hold about 5% of the sample.

These data are taken from a study of cytotoxic CD8 clonotypes in ibrutinib-treated CLL (dated by TCRdb to about 2021). At the level of the whole study: The cohort had 11 relapsed/refractory and roughly 14 treatment-naive patients; some 17 were IGHV unmutated. Responses were partial in some 24 patients and complete in 2; after median around 65 months follow-up, around 14 stayed in remission and 12 progressed. The response samples were drawn at a median of roughly twelve months into treatment, with a range of about 6 to 36 months. On average, each sample yielded 270,000 or so productive templates and tens of thousands of productive rearrangements. Of the 70 to 90 people in the trial, 26 had longitudinal samples available. Cryopreserved peripheral blood mononuclear cells were obtained before treatment, at response, and at either sustained remission or disease progression. Patients were still on ibrutinib when every remission and progressive disease sample was collected. The paper as a whole reports these results and caveats: An increase in clonality was observed at ibrutinib response, with clonality remaining stable during sustained remission and falling back toward baseline at progression. Baseline clonality was found to be higher than that of age-matched healthy donors and was strongly correlated with circulating CD8+ T-cell counts. Public clonotypes were rare and either shrank or stayed stable during treatment, and the rise in clonality at ibrutinib response reflected expansion of private clonotypes. Lymph node repertoires were not examined, and the timing of sampling was not matched between patients in sustained remission and those whose disease progressed.

Interpreted using the paper, the time point label stands for: around 25 months on ibrutinib. Around 2 micrograms of genomic DNA were extracted from cryopreserved PBMCs for TCR beta library preparation. Longitudinal blood samples from CLL patients receiving ibrutinib monotherapy were subjected to high-throughput TCR beta sequencing. Patients were enrolled in a phase 2 open-label single-center ibrutinib monotherapy trial. The receptor was derived from a human donor with chronic lymphocytic leukemia. This sample comprised PBMCs, obtained after 24 months of ibrutinib treatment.

In nucleotide form, the sequence is TGCGCCAGCAGCGGGATGATAACAGGGGACTCTACGCAGCAGTACTTC. This is translated as CASSGMITGDSTQQYF. The chain employs TRBV5-1 and TRBJ2-7; TRBD1 is perhaps the D gene, given 7 matching bases. V lost 4 bases and J lost 8 bases; the stretch between them is 25 bases long. From the cysteine up to the phenylalanine, the CDR3 has a length of 16 residues. The sequence is cut down to CDR3 DNA, 48 bases in frame from base 1. CDR1 is given as SGHRS and CDR2 as YFSETQ, both from the germline V gene.